The 21 T cell receptor beta chains presented below share a single source sample, sequenced in a study of vaccination effects on CD4 cells after COVID-19. Antigen-specific CD4+ T cell clonotypes were called by their expansion after viral peptide-pool culture in ViraFEST. After more than 8 days in culture, the CD4+ T cells were isolated. Having tested negative for nucleocapsid antibodies, the vaccine recipients showed no prior SARS-CoV-2 infection. The protocol was immunoSEQ multiplex PCR, while the TCRdb copy is restricted to in-frame clones and leaves out a portion. This sample has tens of thousands of clones, with 65% to 80% found just once. These TCRs' antigens remain unknown. This specimen was CD4+ T cells from PBMCs cultured with HCoV-NL63 spike peptides, taken before COVID-19 vaccination. The receptors stem from a human donor who received a COVID-19 vaccine.

The V call is TRBV5-4, the J call TRBJ2-3, with D possibly TRBD1 on 6 matching bases. V lost 4 bases to trimming and J lost 0 bases, with 9 bases between them. CDR1 and CDR2 (germline): SGHNT, YYREEE (reference sequence). The CDR3 is 14 residues long. CDR3: CASSKDSSTDTQYF. CDR3 coding DNA: TGTGCCAGCAGCAAGGACAGTAGCACAGATACGCAGTATTTT.

This clone was observed a single time. The rearrangement uses TRBV28 and TRBJ1-2; D perhaps matches TRBD1 (5 bases). This CDR3 is 13 amino acids long. The V gene's germline CDR1 is MDHEN and CDR2 SYDVKM. V was trimmed by 5 bases and J by 8 bases, leaving 15 bases between them. This chain's CDR3 is CASSQRDLRGYTF. The CDR3 coding sequence is TGTGCCAGCAGTCAACGGGACCTTAGGGGCTACACCTTC.

The chain joins TRBV5-1 to TRBJ1-2; D ambiguous. Germline loops: CDR1 SGHRS, CDR2 YFSETQ. The V end was cut by 1 base, the J end by 4 bases, with 11 bases between. The CDR3 extends over 14 amino acids. CDR3 in amino acids: CASSLSESIYGYTF. CDR3 sequence (DNA): TGCGCCAGCAGCTTGTCGGAATCCATCTATGGCTACACCTTC.

The rearrangement joins TRBV7-9 to TRBJ1-1; D perhaps matches TRBD1 (5 bases). V was pared by 0 bases and J by 6 bases, with 11 bases between. The germline gives CDR1 SEHNR, CDR2 FQNEAQ (reference sequence). This CDR3 has 14 residues. CDR3 loop: CASSLAGAGAEAFF. CDR3 bases: TGTGCCAGCAGCTTAGCAGGGGCCGGCGCTGAAGCTTTCTTT.

J is TRBJ1-4 and V is TRBV14; 8 nucleotides match TRBD1. This CDR3 has 18 amino acids. The germline V gene encodes CDR1 SGHDN and CDR2 FVKESK. V lost 2 bases and J lost 0; bases outside the gene matches: 8. The CDR3 DNA is TGTGCCAGCAGCCAAAAGGACAGGGCCTATGCAACTAATGAAAAACTGTTTTTT. It is translated as CASSQKDRAYATNEKLFF.

A single count supports this clone. The rearrangement joins TRBV30 to TRBJ2-5; 10 bases are a match to TRBD1. V gave up 1 base and J gave up 5 bases; unmatched junction bases: 7. Germline CDR1 and CDR2: GTSNPN and SVGIG (reference sequence). CDR3 size: 15 residues. CDR3 DNA sequence: TGTGCCTGGAGTGCCGGGACAGGGGTCCGGGAGACCCAGTACTTC. Amino acid sequence: CAWSAGTGVRETQYF. The variable domain in full, completed from reference TRBV30 and TRBJ2-5, reads SQTIHQWPATLVQPVGSPLSLECTVEGTSNPNLYWYRQAAGRGLQLLFYSVGIGQISSEVPQNLSASRPQDRQFILSSKKLLLSDSGFYLCAWSAGTGVRETQYFGPGTRLLVL.

This clone was observed a few times. The gene calls are TRBV7-3 and TRBJ2-2; no firm D call. The CDR3 runs to 13 residues. CDR1 and CDR2 (germline): SGHTA, FQGTGA. V gave up 1 base and J gave up 9 bases, with 9 bases separating them. As DNA, the CDR3 is TGTGCCAGCAGCTTAAATATGGGCCGGGAGCTGTTTTTT. This codes for CASSLNMGRELFF. The entire variable domain, with the rest obtained from reference TRBV7-3 and TRBJ2-2, is as follows: GAGVSQTPSNKVTEKGKYVELRCDPISGHTALYWYRQSLGQGPEFLIYFQGTGAADDSGLPNDRFFAVRPEGSVSTLKIQRTERGDSAVYLCASSLNMGRELFFGEGSRLTVL.

The rearrangement links TRBV28 to TRBJ1-2; D remains unclear. Trimming took off 6 bases at V and 4 bases at J, with 12 bases between the two ends. This CDR3 contains 13 residues. Per the germline V gene, CDR1 is MDHEN and CDR2 is SYDVKM. CDR3 loop: CASSPQVGYGYTF. In nucleotides, the CDR3 is TGTGCCAGCAGCCCGCAAGTGGGCTATGGCTACACCTTC.

The CDR3 here is CASSSSTESPLHF. In DNA, the CDR3 is TGTGCCAGCAGCTCATCGACCGAATCACCCCTCCACTTT. The chain employs TRBV7-9 and TRBJ1-6, with D unclear. The CDR3 covers 13 residues. Germline CDR1 reads SEHNR; CDR2 reads FQNEAQ (reference sequence). V gave up 4 bases and J gave up 10 bases, with 11 bases separating them. The full variable domain, in which reference TRBV7-9 and TRBJ1-6 provide the parts outside the CDR3, is DTGVSQNPRHKITKRGQNVTFRCDPISEHNRLYWYRQTLGQGPEFLTYFQNEAQLEKSRLLSDRFSAERPKGSFSTLEIQRTEQGDSAMYLCASSSSTESPLHFGNGTRLTVT.

The chain joins TRBV30 to TRBJ1-5; 9 bases line up with TRBD1. Germline values: CDR1 GTSNPN, CDR2 SVGIG (reference sequence). V lost 3 bases to trimming and J lost 5 bases; unmatched junction nucleotides: 5. CDR3 length: 14 residues. The CDR3 protein is CAWSKGQGYQPQHF. CDR3 bases: TGTGCCTGGAGCAAGGGACAGGGATATCAGCCCCAGCATTTT.

V gene TRBV27 combines with J gene TRBJ2-5; D is undetermined. The CDR3 sequence is 11 residues long. V lost 7 bases, J lost 5 bases, and 8 bases lay in between. The V gene's germline CDR1 is MNHEY and CDR2 SMNVEV (reference sequence). CDR3 nucleotide sequence: TGTGCCAGCAAAAAAGGGGAGACCCAGTACTTC. It yields the protein CASKKGETQYF.

J is TRBJ1-5 and V is TRBV19; tentative D call: TRBD1 (6 bases). The CDR3 length is 15 residues. The V gene lost 1 base and the J gene lost 3 bases, with 10 bases spanning the gap. Germline V CDR1 and CDR2: LNHDA, SQIVND (reference sequence). The CDR3 is CASSIVGGINQPQHF. Written as DNA, the CDR3 is TGTGCCAGTAGTATAGTAGGGGGAATCAATCAGCCCCAGCATTTT.

The rearrangement uses TRBV7-3 and TRBJ2-7; tentatively, D is TRBD1 or TRBD2 (5 bases each). V lost 4 bases, J lost 6 bases, and 10 bases lay in between. The length of the CDR3 is 12 residues. The V gene's germline CDR1 is SGHTA and CDR2 FQGTGA. As DNA, the CDR3 is TGTGCCAGCAGCTGGGTGGGGGTCGAGCAGTACGTC. This translates into CASSWVGVEQYV.

V and J are TRBV6-5 and TRBJ1-5, with no clear D. Germline values: CDR1 MNHEY, CDR2 SVGAGI. Trimming cost V 2 bases and J 3 bases, with 8 bases left between them. This CDR3 has 14 amino acids. The CDR3 spells CASSYEQNNQPQHF. In DNA, the CDR3 is TGTGCCAGCAGTTACGAACAGAACAATCAGCCCCAGCATTTT.

The V and J genes are TRBV10-3 and TRBJ2-3; no reliable D call. Deletions cut 0 bases from V and 0 bases from J, with 4 bases between. The CDR3 totals 14 residues. The germline V gene has CDR1 ENHRY and CDR2 SYGVKD. The CDR3 bases are TGTGCCATCAGTGAGTCTGACAGCACAGATACGCAGTATTTT. It yields the protein CAISESDSTDTQYF.

V and J are TRBV24-1 and TRBJ2-5; D is ambiguous. Trimming took off 4 bases at V and 5 bases at J, with 10 bases between the two ends. The CDR3 consists of 13 residues. From germline, CDR1 is KGHDR and CDR2 SFDVKD. As DNA, the CDR3 is TGTGCCACCAGTGAGTTTACGGAGGAGACCCAGTACTTC. Residues: CATSEFTEETQYF.

The V call is TRBV30, the J call TRBJ2-3, with TRBD1 matching 7 bases. The V and J ends lost 3 bases and 1 base, in that order; junction bases with no gene match: 1. Germline assignment: CDR1 GTSNPN and CDR2 SVGIG (reference sequence). The CDR3 loop spans 13 amino acids. The CDR3 nucleotides read TGTGCCTGGAGGGGGACAGGCACAGATACGCAGTATTTT. Translation: CAWRGTGTDTQYF.

The V gene is TRBV24-1, the J gene TRBJ2-6, with D perhaps being TRBD1 or TRBD2 (5 bases each). The CDR3 totals 18 residues. Germline CDR1 KGHDR, CDR2 SFDVKD. The ends were cut back, 6 bases at V and 2 bases at J, with 19 bases in the middle. In DNA form, the CDR3 reads TGTGCCACCAGTCCATCCGGGGCGAAGGTCCCTGGGGCCAACGTCCTGACTTTC. Translating gives CATSPSGAKVPGANVLTF.

This rearrangement joins TRBV2 to TRBJ2-1; 8 bases match TRBD1. CDR3 size: 15 residues. Germline V CDR1 and CDR2: SNHLY, FYNNEI. With 6 bases clipped from V and 9 bases from J, the junction kept 13 bases outside the gene matches. This CDR3 is CASSLQGALSGEQFF. The CDR3 DNA follows: TGTGCCAGCAGCCTTCAGGGGGCATTGAGTGGTGAGCAGTTCTTC.

The count of this clone is one. J is TRBJ2-3 and V is TRBV5-1; no clear D gene. The CDR3 sequence is 14 residues long. Germline values: CDR1 SGHRS, CDR2 YFSETQ. Trimming stripped 1 base from V and 0 bases from J, with 6 bases between. CDR3 sequence (DNA): TGCGCCAGCAGCTTGTCGGATAGCACAGATACGCAGTATTTT. Its translation is CASSLSDSTDTQYF. The full variable domain, with the rest looked up from reference TRBV5-1 and TRBJ2-3, is KAGVTQTPRYLIKTRGQQVTLSCSPISGHRSVSWYQQTPGQGLQFLFEYFSETQRNKGNFPGRFSGRQFSNSRSEMNVSTLELGDSALYLCASSLSDSTDTQYFGPGTRLTVL.

This clone turned up a few times. The chain uses TRBV19 and TRBJ1-4, with TRBD1 as a possible D gene (5 bases). The CDR3 has 16 amino acids. The V gene lost 5 bases and the J gene lost 7 bases, with 20 bases spanning the gap. Germline values: CDR1 LNHDA, CDR2 SQIVND (reference sequence). The CDR3 is CASSPRGGGEREKLFF. CDR3 nucleotides: TGTGCCAGTAGTCCCCGGGGTGGGGGGGAGCGTGAAAAACTGTTTTTT.